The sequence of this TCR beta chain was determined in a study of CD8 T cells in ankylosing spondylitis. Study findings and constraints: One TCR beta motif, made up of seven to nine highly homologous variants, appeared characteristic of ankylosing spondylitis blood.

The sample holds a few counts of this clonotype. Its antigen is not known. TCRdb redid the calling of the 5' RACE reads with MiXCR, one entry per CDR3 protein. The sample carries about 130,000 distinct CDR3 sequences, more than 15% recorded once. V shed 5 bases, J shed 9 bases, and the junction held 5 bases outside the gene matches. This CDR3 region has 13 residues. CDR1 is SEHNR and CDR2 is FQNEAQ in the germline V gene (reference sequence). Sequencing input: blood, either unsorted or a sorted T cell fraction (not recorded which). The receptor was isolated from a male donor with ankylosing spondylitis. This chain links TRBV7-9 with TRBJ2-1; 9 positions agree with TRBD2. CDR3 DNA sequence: TGTGCCAGCAGCCCCCCGACTAGCGGTGAGCAGTTCTTC. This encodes CASSPPTSGEQFF.